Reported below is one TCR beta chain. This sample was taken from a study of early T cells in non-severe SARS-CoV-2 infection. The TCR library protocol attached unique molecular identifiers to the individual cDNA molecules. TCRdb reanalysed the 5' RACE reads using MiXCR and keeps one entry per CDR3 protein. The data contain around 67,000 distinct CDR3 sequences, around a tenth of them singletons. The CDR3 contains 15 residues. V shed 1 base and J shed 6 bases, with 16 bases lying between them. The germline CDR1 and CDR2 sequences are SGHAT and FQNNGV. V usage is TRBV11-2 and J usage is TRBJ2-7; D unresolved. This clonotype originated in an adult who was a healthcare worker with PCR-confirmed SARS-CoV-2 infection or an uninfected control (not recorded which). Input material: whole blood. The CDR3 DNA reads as TGTGCCAGCAGCTTAGTTCTGGGTTTTAGGAGCGAGCAGTACTTC. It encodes CASSLVLGFRSEQYF.